The rows below give T cell receptor beta chains drawn from one sample of a study of blood T cell repertoires in COVID-19. Clones were read by immunoSEQ multiplex PCR, and TCRdb kept only the in-frame ones, dropping some. The sample consists of tens of thousands of clones, 90% to 95% of them appearing once. Sequences were obtained from peripheral blood. These TCRs come from a human donor in a cohort sampled during active COVID-19. CDR3s include the opening cysteine and the closing phenylalanine or tryptophan. Each record gives: J gene, D gene, clone size, V gene, CDR3 DNA, CDR3 protein. D genes are given only for firm matches. For some rows the clone size is stated as once, few or many, or as a class when expanded; others skip it.

TRBJ2-1	TRBD2	NA	TRBV28	TGTGCCAGCAGCTCCAGCGGGAGCGACAATGAGCAGTTCTTC	CASSSSGSDNEQFF
TRBJ1-2	NA	NA	TRBV5-1	TGCGCCAGCAGCTTGGACGGGGGGCGCCTCACCTATGGCTACACCTTC	CASSLDGGRLTYGYTF
TRBJ2-7	TRBD1	NA	TRBV28	TGTGCCAGCAGTCTAATTTCCGACAGGGGAAGGAGCTCCTACGAGCAGTACTTC	CASSLISDRGRSSYEQYF
TRBJ2-3	TRBD2	once	TRBV11-2	TGTGCCAGCAGCTTACTTTCGGACCTAGCGGGAACAGATACGCAGTATTTT	CASSLLSDLAGTDTQYF
TRBJ1-6	NA	NA	TRBV7-2	TGTGCCAGCAGCTCCGGTCCAATTTATAATTCACCCCTCCACTTT	CASSSGPIYNSPLHF
TRBJ1-1	NA	NA	TRBV2	TGTGCCAGCTCTGTCGGGCGATACGCGGGGATGAACACTGAAGCTTTCTTT	CASSVGRYAGMNTEAFF
TRBJ1-1	NA	NA	TRBV12-3/TRBV12-4	TGTGCCAGCAGTTTTAGAGGGGGTGGTGAAGCTTTCTTT	CASSFRGGGEAFF
TRBJ2-7	TRBD2	NA	TRBV4-2	TGTGCCAGCAGCCAAGATCGCGGGAGCGAGCAGTACTTC	CASSQDRGSEQYF
TRBJ1-2	TRBD1	NA	TRBV18	TGTGCCAGCTCACCACGGACAGGGTCGGGCTACACCTTC	CASSPRTGSGYTF
TRBJ2-1	TRBD2	NA	TRBV4-2	TGTGCCAGCAGTCAACGGACTAGCGGGAAATACAATGAGCAGTTCTTC	CASSQRTSGKYNEQFF
TRBJ1-1	NA	NA	TRBV16	TGTGCCAGCAGCCCAAGGGGGAACACTGAAGCTTTCTTT	CASSPRGNTEAFF
TRBJ2-3	TRBD2	NA	TRBV28	TGTGCCAGCAGTTCACTAGCGGGAGTAGTCACAGATACGCAGTATTTT	CASSSLAGVVTDTQYF
TRBJ2-3	TRBD2	once	TRBV29-1	TGCAGCGTTGTAACAGCGGGAGGTTCAGATACGCAGTATTTT	CSVVTAGGSDTQYF
TRBJ2-4	TRBD1	NA	TRBV5-4	TGTGCCAGCAGCTACCAGGGGACAGGAAAAAACATTCAGTACTTC	CASSYQGTGKNIQYF
TRBJ1-2	TRBD1	NA	TRBV6-5	TGTGCCAGTCGGGGGACAGGGGGCTTCTATGGCTACACCTTC	CASRGTGGFYGYTF
TRBJ1-1	NA	NA	TRBV30	TGTGCCTGGAGCGCCGGGGTCTACCGTGGTACTGAAGCTTTCTTT	CAWSAGVYRGTEAFF
TRBJ1-1	NA	NA	TRBV7-6	TGTGCCAGCAGCTTAGACGCAGGGATCACCACTGAAGCTTTCTTT	CASSLDAGITTEAFF
TRBJ2-3	NA	NA	TRBV28	TGTGCCAGCAGTTTATATGGGAGAGATACGCAGTATTTT	CASSLYGRDTQYF
TRBJ1-4	TRBD1	NA	TRBV5-1	TGCGCCAGCAGCTTGGAGGGGGCAATTAATGAAAAACTGTTTTTT	CASSLEGAINEKLFF
TRBJ2-1	NA	NA	TRBV7-9	TGTGCCAGCAGCCTGGGGACTGCCCACGGGCAGTTCTTC	CASSLGTAHGQFF
TRBJ2-5	NA	few	TRBV25-1	TGTGCCAGCAGTGTCCCAGACTTCCATGAGACCCAGTACTTC	CASSVPDFHETQYF
TRBJ2-5	TRBD2	NA	TRBV11-2	TGTGCCAGCAGCCGACTAGCGGGAGGCGGGGAGACCCAGTACTTC	CASSRLAGGGETQYF
TRBJ2-1	TRBD1	NA	TRBV5-1	TGCGCCAGCAGCTTGGCTGGGACAGGGGACAATGAGCAGTTCTTC	CASSLAGTGDNEQFF
TRBJ2-1	TRBD2	NA	TRBV7-8	TGTGCCAGCAGCTTAGTTACTAGCGGGAACTACAATGAGCAGTTCTTC	CASSLVTSGNYNEQFF
TRBJ2-2	NA	NA	TRBV5-4	TGTGCCAGCAGCGTGGGGGGGGGCAAGCTGTTTTTT	CASSVGGGKLFF
TRBJ2-1	TRBD2	once	TRBV29-1	TGCAGCGTCGCCGGGACTAGCGGGAATCGGAATGAGCAGTTCTTC	CSVAGTSGNRNEQFF
TRBJ1-5	NA	NA	TRBV27	TGTGCCAGCAGGGCGTTGGGCAATAGCAATCAGCCCCAGCATTTT	CASRALGNSNQPQHF
TRBJ1-4	TRBD1	NA	TRBV29-1	TGCAGCGTTGGAGGGACAGCTTTGACTGAAAAACTGTTTTTT	CSVGGTALTEKLFF
TRBJ2-5	NA	NA	TRBV6-5	TGTGCCAGCACGCCTAGGGAGACCCAGTACTTC	CASTPRETQYF
TRBJ2-1	NA	NA	TRBV21-1	TGTGCCAGCAGCCGGGACAGAAGATACAATGAGCAGTTCTTC	CASSRDRRYNEQFF
TRBJ1-2	NA	NA	TRBV6-1	TGTGCCAGCAGTGAAGCTGCAGGGGTGCCTGGCTACACCTTC	CASSEAAGVPGYTF
TRBJ2-2	NA	NA	TRBV7-2	TGTGCCAGCAGCGTAAGCGGCCCCGGGGAGCTGTTTTTT	CASSVSGPGELFF
TRBJ2-5	NA	NA	TRBV4-2	TGTGCCAGCAGCCAAGCTACCGCGGAGACCCAGTACTTC	CASSQATAETQYF
TRBJ2-3	TRBD2	NA	TRBV15	TGTGCCACCAGCAGACCGGGACTAGCCCTAAGATCTAGCACAGATACGCAGTATTTT	CATSRPGLALRSSTDTQYF
TRBJ2-7	NA	few	TRBV21-1	TGTGCCAGCACCAGAGATAACAGGGACTACGAGCAGTACTTC	CASTRDNRDYEQYF
TRBJ2-6	NA	NA	TRBV7-2	TGTGCCAGCAGCAGGAGCTACTACTCTGGGGCCAACGTCCTGACTTTC	CASSRSYYSGANVLTF
TRBJ1-4	NA	once	TRBV11-3	TGTGCCAGCAGCTTAGTGGTTACAGGGTGCGGTGAAAAACTGTTTTTT	CASSLVVTGCGEKLFF
TRBJ2-5	TRBD2	NA	TRBV18	TGTGCCAGCTCACGTGTCCGGGAGGCTGCGACCCAGTACTTC	CASSRVREAATQYF
TRBJ1-3	TRBD1	NA	TRBV6-5	TGTGCCAGCAGAGGGACAGCTGGAAACACCATATATTTT	CASRGTAGNTIYF
TRBJ1-2	TRBD1	NA	TRBV19	TGTGCCAGTAGTATCTGGCAGGGGGCTAACTATGGCTACACCTTC	CASSIWQGANYGYTF
TRBJ2-2	TRBD1	NA	TRBV9	TGTGCCAGCAGCGTAGCAGGGGGGAACACCGGGGAGCTGTTTTTT	CASSVAGGNTGELFF
TRBJ2-5	NA	NA	TRBV7-8	TGTGCCAGCAGCTTACTCCCCTCGCAGGGGGAGACCCAGTACTTC	CASSLLPSQGETQYF
TRBJ2-3	TRBD2	NA	TRBV27	TGTGCCAGCAGTTTAGGTCTAGCGGACTTATCTAGCACAGATACGCAGTATTTT	CASSLGLADLSSTDTQYF
TRBJ2-3	NA	NA	TRBV15	TGTGCCACCAGCAGCGACCTAGCGACAGATACGCAGTATTTT	CATSSDLATDTQYF
TRBJ2-1	NA	once	TRBV7-6	TGTGCCAGCAGCCTTCGGACAGAAGAATACAATGAGCAGTTCTTC	CASSLRTEEYNEQFF
TRBJ1-1	TRBD1	NA	TRBV5-4	TGTGCCAGCAGCGGTGGACAGGGGGTGGGCACTGAAGCTTTCTTT	CASSGGQGVGTEAFF
TRBJ1-2	TRBD1	NA	TRBV6-2/TRBV6-3	TGTGCCAGCAGTTCTACCAACGACAGGGCGGACGGCTACACCTTC	CASSSTNDRADGYTF
TRBJ2-3	NA	once	TRBV29-1	TGCAGCGTTGGAGGGTTTGACACAGATACGCAGTATTTT	CSVGGFDTDTQYF
TRBJ2-7	TRBD2	NA	TRBV6-2/TRBV6-3	TGTGCCAGCAGTTACCCAAGCGGGAACGAGCAGTACTTC	CASSYPSGNEQYF
TRBJ1-1	NA	once	TRBV6-2/TRBV6-3	TGTGCCAGCAGTTTCCTGAGCGGAAACACTGAAGCTTTCTTT	CASSFLSGNTEAFF
TRBJ1-2	NA	NA	TRBV7-2	TGTGCCAGCAGCGGAAGCAGAGGGAACTATGGCTACACCTTC	CASSGSRGNYGYTF
TRBJ1-2	TRBD1	NA	TRBV6-5	TGTGCCAGCAGGGGGGGACAGCACGGCTACACCTTC	CASRGGQHGYTF
TRBJ1-1	NA	NA	TRBV11-2	TGTGCCAGCAGCTTGAGAGGGCAAGAATCTGAAGCTTTCTTT	CASSLRGQESEAFF
TRBJ2-2	NA	NA	TRBV4-3	TGCGCCAGCAGCCCACACAGGTTAAACACCGGGGAGCTGTTTTTT	CASSPHRLNTGELFF
TRBJ2-3	TRBD2	NA	TRBV5-6	TGTGCCAGCAGCGCGAGCGGGATCAGAAAACTCACAGATACGCAGTATTTT	CASSASGIRKLTDTQYF
TRBJ2-7	TRBD1	NA	TRBV13	TGTGCCAGCAGCCCGACCGGGACAGGGGAGTACGAGCAGTACTTC	CASSPTGTGEYEQYF
TRBJ2-3	TRBD2	NA	TRBV6-2/TRBV6-3	TGTGCCAGCAGTTACAGTAGCGGGGAGACAGATACGCAGTATTTT	CASSYSSGETDTQYF
TRBJ2-2	TRBD1	NA	TRBV6-2/TRBV6-3	TGTGCCAGCAGTTACTCCACCGGGACAGCAAACACCGGGGAGCTGTTTTTT	CASSYSTGTANTGELFF
TRBJ1-4	NA	NA	TRBV18	TGTGCCAGCTCCACAGGGAATAATGAAAAACTGTTTTTT	CASSTGNNEKLFF
TRBJ1-1	NA	NA	TRBV7-9	TGTGCCAGCAGCTTTAGGGCAGGGCCTATGAACACTGAAGCTTTCTTT	CASSFRAGPMNTEAFF